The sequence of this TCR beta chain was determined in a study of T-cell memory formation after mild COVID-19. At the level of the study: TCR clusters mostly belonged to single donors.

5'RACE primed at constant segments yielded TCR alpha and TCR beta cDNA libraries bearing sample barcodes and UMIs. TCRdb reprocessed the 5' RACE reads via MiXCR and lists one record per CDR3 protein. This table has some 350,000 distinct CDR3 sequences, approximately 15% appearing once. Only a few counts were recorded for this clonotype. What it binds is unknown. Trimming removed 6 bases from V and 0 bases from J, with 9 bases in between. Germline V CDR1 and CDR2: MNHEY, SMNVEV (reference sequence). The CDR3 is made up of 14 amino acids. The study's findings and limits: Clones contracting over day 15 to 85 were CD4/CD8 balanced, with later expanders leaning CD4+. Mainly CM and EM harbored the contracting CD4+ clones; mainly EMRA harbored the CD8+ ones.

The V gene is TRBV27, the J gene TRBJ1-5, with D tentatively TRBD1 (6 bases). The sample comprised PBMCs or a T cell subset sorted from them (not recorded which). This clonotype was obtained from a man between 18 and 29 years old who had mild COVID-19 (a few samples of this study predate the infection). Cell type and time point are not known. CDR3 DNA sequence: TGTGCCAGCAGGGGACATTTTAGCAATCAGCCCCAGCATTTT. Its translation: CASRGHFSNQPQHF.